This TCR beta chain appears in the sequencing data of a study of graft-versus-host responses after intestinal transplantation. This clone was detected only a few times. Produced via immunoSEQ multiplex PCR; TCRdb's table is partial and in-frame only. This table has under 45,000 clones, approximately 95% appearing once. V lost 4 bases to trimming and J lost 5 bases, with 15 bases between them. The germline V gene has CDR1 SGDLS and CDR2 YYNGEE. This CDR3 region has 15 residues. The clonotype was recovered from a human patient who received an intestinal transplant, so some T cells may come from the graft donor. Here the sequenced sample was PBMCs, taken around 730 days after intestinal transplantation. This rearrangement joins TRBV9 to TRBJ1-4, with a weak D call TRBD1 (5 bases). This CDR3 reads CASSPAGGENEKLFF. The CDR3 DNA follows: TGTGCCAGCAGCCCAGCGGGGGGGGAGAATGAAAAACTGTTTTTT.